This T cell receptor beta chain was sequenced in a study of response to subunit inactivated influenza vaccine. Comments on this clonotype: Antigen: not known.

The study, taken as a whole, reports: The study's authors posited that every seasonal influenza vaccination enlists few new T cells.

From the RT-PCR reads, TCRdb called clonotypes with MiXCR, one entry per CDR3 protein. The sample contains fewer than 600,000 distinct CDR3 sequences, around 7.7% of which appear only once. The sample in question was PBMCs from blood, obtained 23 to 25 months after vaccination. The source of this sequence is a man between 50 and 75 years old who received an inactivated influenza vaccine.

The CDR3 sequence is CAISLSGKPYEQYF. CDR3 DNA: TGTGCCATCAGCCTTAGCGGGAAACCCTACGAGCAGTACTTC. The V and J genes are TRBV10-3 and TRBJ2-7; 8 bases are a match to TRBD2. CDR3 length equals 14 residues. V dropped 6 bases and J dropped 2; count of bases not matched to a gene: 6. Germline V gives CDR1 ENHRY, CDR2 SYGVKD.